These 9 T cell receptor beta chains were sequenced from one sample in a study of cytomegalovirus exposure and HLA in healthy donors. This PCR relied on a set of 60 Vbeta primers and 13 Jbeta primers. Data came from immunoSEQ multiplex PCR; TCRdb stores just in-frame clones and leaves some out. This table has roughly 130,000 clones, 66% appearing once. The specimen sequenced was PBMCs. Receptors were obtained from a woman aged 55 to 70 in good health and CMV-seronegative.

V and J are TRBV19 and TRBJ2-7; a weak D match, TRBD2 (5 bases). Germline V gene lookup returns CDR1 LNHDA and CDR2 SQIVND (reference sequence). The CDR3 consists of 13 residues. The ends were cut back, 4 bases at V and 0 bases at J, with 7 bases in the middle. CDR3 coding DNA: TGTGCCAGTAGTAGAGGGAACTCCTACGAGCAGTACTTC. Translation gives CASSRGNSYEQYF.

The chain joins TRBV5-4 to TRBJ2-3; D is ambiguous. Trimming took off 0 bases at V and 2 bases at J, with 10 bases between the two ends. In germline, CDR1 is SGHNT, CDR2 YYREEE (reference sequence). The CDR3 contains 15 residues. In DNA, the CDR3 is TGTGCCAGCAGCTTGGGAGAGACACACACAGATACGCAGTATTTT. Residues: CASSLGETHTDTQYF.

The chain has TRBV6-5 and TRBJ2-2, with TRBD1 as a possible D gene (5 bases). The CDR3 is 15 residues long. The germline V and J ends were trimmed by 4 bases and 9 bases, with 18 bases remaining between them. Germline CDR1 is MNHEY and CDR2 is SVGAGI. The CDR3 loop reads CASSFLTAPNRELFF. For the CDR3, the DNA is TGTGCCAGCAGTTTCTTGACAGCCCCAAACCGGGAGCTGTTTTTT.

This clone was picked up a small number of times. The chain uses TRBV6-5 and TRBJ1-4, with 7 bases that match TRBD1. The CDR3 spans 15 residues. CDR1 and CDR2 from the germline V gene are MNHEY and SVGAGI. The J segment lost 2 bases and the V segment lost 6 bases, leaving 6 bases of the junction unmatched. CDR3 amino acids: CASRRRGGTNEKLFF. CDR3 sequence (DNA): TGTGCCAGCAGACGTAGAGGGGGCACTAATGAAAAACTGTTTTTT.

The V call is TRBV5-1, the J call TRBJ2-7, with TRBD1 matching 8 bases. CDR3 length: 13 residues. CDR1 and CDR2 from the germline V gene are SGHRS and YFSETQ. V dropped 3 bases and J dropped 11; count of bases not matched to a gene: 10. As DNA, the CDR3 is TGCGCCAGCAGCTCGGCGGAAGGACAGGGCGAGTACTTC. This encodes CASSSAEGQGEYF.

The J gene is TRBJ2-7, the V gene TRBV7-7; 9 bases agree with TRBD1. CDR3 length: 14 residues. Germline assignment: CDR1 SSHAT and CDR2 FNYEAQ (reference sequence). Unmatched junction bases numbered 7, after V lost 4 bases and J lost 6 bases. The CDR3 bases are TGTGCCAGCAGCTCCGGGACAGGGACAGGCGAGCAGTACTTC. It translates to CASSSGTGTGEQYF. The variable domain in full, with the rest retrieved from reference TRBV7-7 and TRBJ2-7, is GAGVSQSPRYKVTKRGQDVTLRCDPISSHATLYWYQQALGQGPEFLTYFNYEAQPDKSGLPSDRFSAERPEGSISTLTIQRTEQRDSAMYRCASSSGTGTGEQYFGPGTRLTVT.

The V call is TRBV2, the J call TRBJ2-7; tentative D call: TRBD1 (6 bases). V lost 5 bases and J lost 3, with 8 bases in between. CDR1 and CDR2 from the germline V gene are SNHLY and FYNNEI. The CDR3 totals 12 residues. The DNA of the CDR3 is TGTGCCAGCAGTACAGGGCTCTACGAGCAGTACTTC. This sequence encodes CASSTGLYEQYF. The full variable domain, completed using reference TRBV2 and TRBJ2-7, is EPEVTQTPSHQVTQMGQEVILRCVPISNHLYFYWYRQILGQKVEFLVSFYNNEISEKSEIFDDQFSVERPDGSNFTLKIRSTKLEDSAMYFCASSTGLYEQYFGPGTRLTVT.

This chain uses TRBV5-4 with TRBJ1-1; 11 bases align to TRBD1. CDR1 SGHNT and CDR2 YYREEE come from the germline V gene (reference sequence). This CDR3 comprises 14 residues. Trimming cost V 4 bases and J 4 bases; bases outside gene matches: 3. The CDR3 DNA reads TGTGCCAGCAGCCGGGGACAGGGGGGCACTGAAGCTTTCTTT. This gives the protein CASSRGQGGTEAFF. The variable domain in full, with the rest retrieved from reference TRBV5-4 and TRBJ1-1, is ETGVTQSPTHLIKTRGQQVTLRCSSQSGHNTVSWYQQALGQGPQFIFQYYREEENGRGNFPPRFSGLQFPNYSSELNVNALELDDSALYLCASSRGQGGTEAFFGQGTRLTVV.

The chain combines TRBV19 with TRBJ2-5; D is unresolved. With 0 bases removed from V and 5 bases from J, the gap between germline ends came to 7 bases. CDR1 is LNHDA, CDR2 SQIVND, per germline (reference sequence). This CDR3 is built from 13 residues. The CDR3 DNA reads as TGTGCCAGTAGTATAGACGGTTTGGAGACCCAGTACTTC. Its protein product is CASSIDGLETQYF.